These 18 T cell receptor beta chains were all obtained from the same sample, sequenced in a study of post-analysis software for immune sequencing data. Their antigens remain unidentified. Every TCR beta cDNA library bore unique molecular identifiers. TCRdb analysed the PCR reads with MiXCR anew, one entry per CDR3 protein. The sample lists about 200,000 distinct CDR3 sequences, around 30% occurring once. Study-level findings and limits: A handful of TRBV segments appeared more often in patients than in controls, and TRBV5-6, TRBV5-1 and TRBV20-1 were among these.

Sample: blood. These receptor sequences come from a girl aged 2-17 years with multiple sclerosis.

This clonotype has ten or more counts. The chain recombines TRBV20-1 with TRBJ2-7, with TRBD1 as a possible D gene (6 bases). V lost 0 bases, J lost 4 bases, and 19 bases lay in between. Germline values: CDR1 DFQATT, CDR2 SNEGSKA (reference sequence). This CDR3 spans 16 amino acids. In nucleotides, the CDR3 is TGCAGTGCTAGAGATGGGCGCGTCGGACAGATTTACGAGCAGTACTTC. Translation gives CSARDGRVGQIYEQYF.

This chain joins TRBV5-1 and TRBJ2-2, with a possible D match to TRBD1 (5 bases). Germline V gene lookup returns CDR1 SGHRS and CDR2 YFSETQ. Between the trimmed V and J ends, which lost 4 bases and 8 bases, there was a span of 24 bases. The CDR3 has 17 amino acids. In nucleotides, the CDR3 is TGCGCCAGCAGCCTCCCGCAACAGGAGCCCCTACCGGGGGAGCTGTTTTTT. Its protein product is CASSLPQQEPLPGELFF.

This clonotype came up a few times. The chain has TRBV11-2 and TRBJ1-4, with TRBD1 matching 8 bases. CDR1 and CDR2 from the germline V gene are SGHAT and FQNNGV. V lost 0 bases and J lost 7; bases outside the gene matches: 10. CDR3 length: 17 residues. The CDR3 region is CASSLDREDREGEKLFF. In DNA form, the CDR3 reads TGTGCCAGCAGCTTAGATCGGGAGGACAGGGAAGGTGAAAAACTGTTTTTT.

Notes on this clonotype: No DNA is shown, since the ends of the CDR3 on it are uncertain; the CDR3 is the one TCRdb lists. The rearrangement joins TRBV28 to TRBJ1-2; TRBD1, as called in the table, went unchecked against the DNA. Including both end residues, the CDR3 is 17 amino acids long. Germline-derived CDR1 and CDR2 are MDHEN and SYDVKM. This chain's CDR3 is CASSPVQGPYFGNGYTF.

This clonotype was picked up many times. V and J are TRBV6-1 and TRBJ2-4; 7 positions agree with TRBD1. Germline loops: CDR1 MNHNS, CDR2 SASEGT. J was trimmed by 9 bases and V by 2 bases; bases with no gene match: 16. The CDR3 extends over 17 amino acids. The CDR3 loop reads CASSELWQGVEFVIQYF. The CDR3 nucleotides read TGTGCCAGCAGTGAACTGTGGCAGGGGGTCGAATTCGTCATTCAGTACTTC.

V usage is TRBV19 and J usage is TRBJ1-2, with TRBD1 matching over 11 bases. J lost 7 bases, V lost 4 bases, and 11 bases had no gene match. The CDR3 runs 16 residues. Germline CDR1 reads LNHDA; CDR2 reads SQIVND (reference sequence). The CDR3 loop reads CASSTRTGGGSRGYTF. The CDR3 region has the DNA TGTGCCAGTAGTACCCGGACAGGGGGCGGTAGTCGTGGCTACACCTTC.

V usage is TRBV12-3 or TRBV12-4 and J usage is TRBJ2-2; 7 nucleotides agree with TRBD1. The V segment lost 2 bases and the J segment 6 bases; nucleotides outside the gene matches: 3. This CDR3 region has 14 residues. DNA of the CDR3: TGTGCCAGCAGTTTATCAGGGGGTGCCGGGGAGCTGTTTTTT. Protein product: CASSLSGGAGELFF.

This clonotype came up many times. The rearrangement uses TRBV6-5 and TRBJ2-1; D may correspond to TRBD1 or TRBD2 (6 bases each). V was clipped by 0 bases and J by 7 bases, with 19 bases between them. The CDR3 sequence is 17 residues long. Looked up from germline, CDR1 is MNHEY and CDR2 is SVGAGI. The CDR3, as DNA: TGTGCCAGCAGTTACTCGAAGTCGTGGGGGGCCGGAAATGAGCAGTTCTTC. Translated, it gives CASSYSKSWGAGNEQFF.

The chain combines TRBV10-2 with TRBJ1-4; D gene unclear. Trimming took 2 bases from V and 0 from J, leaving 10 bases between them. This CDR3 is 16 amino acids long. The V gene's germline CDR1 is WSHSY and CDR2 SAAADI. In nucleotides, the CDR3 is TGCGCCAGCAGTGAGGGTTCGGTTGCAACTAATGAAAAACTGTTTTTT. It translates to CASSEGSVATNEKLFF.

This clonotype has just a few counts. It may be a read error: a sequence one base away is much more abundant. The V call is TRBV5-1, the J call TRBJ2-3; D is uncertain. The germline V gene has CDR1 SGHRS and CDR2 YFSETQ. The V and J ends lost 3 bases and 0 bases respectively, with 8 bases between them. There are 14 residues in the CDR3. The DNA for the CDR3 is TGCGCCAGCAGCTGGGCCAAGAGCACAGATACGCAGTATTTT. This gives the protein CASSWAKSTDTQYF.

Details on this clonotype: A much more abundant neighbour one base away suggests this may be a read error. The rearrangement joins TRBV28 to TRBJ2-5; 11 nucleotides match TRBD2. Germline V CDR1 and CDR2: MDHEN, SYDVKM. This CDR3 has 15 amino acids. CDR3: CTSSPGLAVITMQYF. The CDR3, as DNA: TGTACCAGCAGCCCGGGACTAGCGGTTATTACGATGCAGTACTTC.

This clonotype was seen more than once but under ten times. CDR3 amino acids: CASSSKGPEMNTEAFF. The CDR3 DNA reads TGCGCCAGCAGCTCGAAAGGTCCAGAAATGAACACTGAAGCTTTCTTT. The genes are TRBV5-1 and TRBJ1-1, with D unclear. V lost 3 bases, J lost 0 bases, and 15 bases lay in between. The germline gives CDR1 SGHRS, CDR2 YFSETQ. This CDR3 spans 16 amino acids.

The chain couples TRBV7-3 to TRBJ1-1; D not resolved. The CDR3 covers 13 residues. CDR1 and CDR2 (germline): SGHTA, FQGTGA. Trimming pared 6 bases from V and 4 bases from J, leaving 12 bases between. CDR3: CASSRQARTEAFF. The CDR3 DNA sequence: TGTGCCAGCAGTCGCCAGGCCCGCACTGAAGCTTTCTTT.

There are many counts of this clonotype. The rearrangement links TRBV6-5 to TRBJ1-2; D unresolved. From germline, CDR1 is MNHEY and CDR2 SVGAGI. V lost 5 bases, J lost 4 bases, and 14 bases lay in between. This CDR3 spans 14 amino acids. CDR3 in amino acids: CASSTRPRLYGYTF. The CDR3 DNA reads TGTGCCAGCAGTACCCGACCGAGACTCTATGGCTACACCTTC.

The chain uses TRBV12-3 or TRBV12-4 and TRBJ1-5; D gene ambiguous. Trimming took 6 bases from V and 0 from J, leaving 12 bases between them. The CDR3 runs 15 residues. The CDR3 DNA sequence: TGTGCCAGCAGACCTGACACCTATAGCAATCAGCCCCAGCATTTT. It encodes CASRPDTYSNQPQHF.

Note on this clonotype: A much more abundant neighbour one base away suggests this may be a read error. The genes are TRBV28 and TRBJ1-2; D uncertain. The germline CDR1 and CDR2 sequences are MDHEN and SYDVKM. Trimming stripped 7 bases from V and 7 bases from J, with 10 bases between. The CDR3 has 11 residues. The CDR3 loop is CASKKDLGYTF. The CDR3 DNA follows: TGTGCCAGCAAGAAGGATCTTGGCTACACCTTC.

Note on this clonotype: This clone may be a read error of a much larger clone one base away. This sequence joins TRBV6-6 and TRBJ2-7, with TRBD1 as a possible D gene (5 bases). V lost 6 bases, J lost 0 bases, and 15 bases lay in between. Germline V gene data show CDR1 as MNHNY and CDR2 as SVGAGI (reference sequence). The CDR3 runs to 15 residues. CDR3: CASRDPGAHSYEQYF. CDR3 nucleotide sequence: TGTGCCAGCAGGGACCCTGGGGCTCACTCCTACGAGCAGTACTTC.

Comments on this clonotype: A much more abundant neighbour one base away suggests this may be a read error. J is TRBJ2-7 and V is TRBV5-6; TRBD2 matches 11 bases. Germline assignment: CDR1 SGHDT and CDR2 YYEEEE. J was trimmed by 7 bases and V by 3 bases; bases with no gene match: 9. This CDR3 has 15 residues. The CDR3 sequence: CASSSGTSGHNEQYF. CDR3 nucleotides: TGTGCCAGCAGCTCCGGGACTAGCGGACACAATGAGCAGTACTTC.